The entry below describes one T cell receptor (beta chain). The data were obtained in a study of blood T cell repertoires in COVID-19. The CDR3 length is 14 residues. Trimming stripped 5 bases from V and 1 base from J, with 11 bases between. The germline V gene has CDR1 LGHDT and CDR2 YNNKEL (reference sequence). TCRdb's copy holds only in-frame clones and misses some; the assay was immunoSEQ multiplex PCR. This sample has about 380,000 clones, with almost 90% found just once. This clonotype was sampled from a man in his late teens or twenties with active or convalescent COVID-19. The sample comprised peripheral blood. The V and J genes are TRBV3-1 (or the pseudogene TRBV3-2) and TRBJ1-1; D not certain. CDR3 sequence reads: CASSTQAANTEAFF. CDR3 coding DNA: TGTGCCAGCAGCACCCAAGCTGCGAACACTGAAGCTTTCTTT.